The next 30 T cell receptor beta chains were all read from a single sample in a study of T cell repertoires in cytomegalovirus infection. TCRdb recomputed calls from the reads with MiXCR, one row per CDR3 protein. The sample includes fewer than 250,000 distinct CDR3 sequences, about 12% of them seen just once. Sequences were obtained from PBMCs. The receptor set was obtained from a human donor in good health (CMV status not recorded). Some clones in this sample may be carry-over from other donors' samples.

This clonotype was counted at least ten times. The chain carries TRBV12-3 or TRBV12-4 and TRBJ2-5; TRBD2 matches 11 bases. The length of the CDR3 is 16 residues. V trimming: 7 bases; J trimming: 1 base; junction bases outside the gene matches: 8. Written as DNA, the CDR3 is TGTGCCAGCACCAGTCGTAGCGGGAGGGCCCAAGAGACCCAGTACTTC. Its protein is CASTSRSGRAQETQYF.

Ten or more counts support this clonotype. CDR3 amino acids: CASSDPRTVTEYEKLFF. The CDR3 region has the DNA TGTGCCAGCAGTGACCCCAGGACAGTGACGGAGTATGAAAAACTGTTTTTT. This chain connects TRBV25-1 to TRBJ1-4; perhaps TRBD1 as D (6 bases). With 3 bases removed from V and 6 bases from J, the gap between germline ends came to 20 bases. The CDR3 totals 17 residues. Germline values: CDR1 MGHDK, CDR2 SYGVNS.

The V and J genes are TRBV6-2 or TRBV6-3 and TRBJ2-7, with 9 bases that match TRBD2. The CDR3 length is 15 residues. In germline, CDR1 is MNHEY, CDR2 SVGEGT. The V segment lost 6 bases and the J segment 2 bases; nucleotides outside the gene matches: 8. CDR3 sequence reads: CASSPRGRGTYEQYF. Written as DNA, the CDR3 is TGTGCCAGCAGCCCTCGCGGGAGGGGGACCTACGAGCAGTACTTC.

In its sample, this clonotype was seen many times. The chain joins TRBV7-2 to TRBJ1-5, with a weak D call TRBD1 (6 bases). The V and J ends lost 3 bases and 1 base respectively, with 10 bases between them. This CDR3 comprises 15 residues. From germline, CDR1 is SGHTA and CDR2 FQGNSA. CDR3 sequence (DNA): TGTGCCAGCAGCTTCACACAGGGAAGCAATCAGCCCCAGCATTTT. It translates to CASSFTQGSNQPQHF.

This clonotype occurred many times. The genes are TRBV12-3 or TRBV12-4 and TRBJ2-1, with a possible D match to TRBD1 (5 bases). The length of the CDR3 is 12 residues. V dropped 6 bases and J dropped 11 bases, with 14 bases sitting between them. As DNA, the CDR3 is TGTGCCAGCAGCCGCGACAGCGAGCAGCAGTTCTTC. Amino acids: CASSRDSEQQFF.

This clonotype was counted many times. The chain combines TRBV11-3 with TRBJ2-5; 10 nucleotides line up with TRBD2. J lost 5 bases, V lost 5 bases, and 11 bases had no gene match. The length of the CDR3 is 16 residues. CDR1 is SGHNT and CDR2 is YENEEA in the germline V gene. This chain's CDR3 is CASSRRAGGPGETQYF. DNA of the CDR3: TGTGCCAGCAGCCGAAGAGCGGGGGGGCCCGGGGAGACCCAGTACTTC.

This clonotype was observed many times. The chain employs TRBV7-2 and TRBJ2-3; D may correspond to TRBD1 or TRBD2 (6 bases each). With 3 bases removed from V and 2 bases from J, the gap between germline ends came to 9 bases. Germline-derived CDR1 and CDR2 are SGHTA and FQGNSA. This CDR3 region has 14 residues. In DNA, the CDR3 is TGTGCCAGCAGCTTCGGGGGCGACACAGATACGCAGTATTTT. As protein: CASSFGGDTDTQYF.

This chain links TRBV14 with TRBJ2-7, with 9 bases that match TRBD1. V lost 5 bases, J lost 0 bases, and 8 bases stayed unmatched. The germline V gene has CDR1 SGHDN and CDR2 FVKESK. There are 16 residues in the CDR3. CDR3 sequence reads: CASSEPGQGSSYEQYF. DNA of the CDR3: TGTGCCAGCAGCGAGCCGGGACAGGGTTCCTCCTACGAGCAGTACTTC.

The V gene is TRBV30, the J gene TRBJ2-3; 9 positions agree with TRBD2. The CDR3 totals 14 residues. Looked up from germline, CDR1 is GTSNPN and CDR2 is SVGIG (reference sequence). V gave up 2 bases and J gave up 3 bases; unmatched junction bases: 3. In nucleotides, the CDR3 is TGTGCCTGGAGTTATAGCGGGAGAACAGATACGCAGTATTTT. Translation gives CAWSYSGRTDTQYF.

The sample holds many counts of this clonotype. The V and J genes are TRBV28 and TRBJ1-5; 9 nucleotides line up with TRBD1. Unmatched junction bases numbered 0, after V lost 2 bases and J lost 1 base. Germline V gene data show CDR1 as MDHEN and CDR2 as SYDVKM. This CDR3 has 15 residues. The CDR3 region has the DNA TGTGCCAGCAGTTTAGGGACAGGGAGCAATCAGCCCCAGCATTTT. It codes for CASSLGTGSNQPQHF.

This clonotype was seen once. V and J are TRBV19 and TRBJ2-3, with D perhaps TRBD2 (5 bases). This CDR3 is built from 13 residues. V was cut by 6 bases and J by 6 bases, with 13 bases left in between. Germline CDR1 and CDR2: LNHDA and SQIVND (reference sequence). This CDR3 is CASSTNSGDTQYF. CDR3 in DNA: TGTGCCAGTAGCACTAACTCGGGGGATACGCAGTATTTT.

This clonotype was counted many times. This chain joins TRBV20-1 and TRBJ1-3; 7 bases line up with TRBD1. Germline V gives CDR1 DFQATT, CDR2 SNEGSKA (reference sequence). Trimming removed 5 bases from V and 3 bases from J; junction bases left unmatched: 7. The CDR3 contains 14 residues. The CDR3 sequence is CSAGRQGDGNTIYF. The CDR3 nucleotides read TGCAGTGCTGGACGACAGGGCGATGGAAACACCATATATTTT.

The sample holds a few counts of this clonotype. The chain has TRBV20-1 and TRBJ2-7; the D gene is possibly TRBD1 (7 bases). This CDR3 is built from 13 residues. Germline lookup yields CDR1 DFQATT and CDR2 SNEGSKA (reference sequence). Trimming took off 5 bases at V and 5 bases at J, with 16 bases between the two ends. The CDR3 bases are TGCAGTGCTCAGGACAGGACTAAGGACGAGCAGTACTTC. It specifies CSAQDRTKDEQYF.

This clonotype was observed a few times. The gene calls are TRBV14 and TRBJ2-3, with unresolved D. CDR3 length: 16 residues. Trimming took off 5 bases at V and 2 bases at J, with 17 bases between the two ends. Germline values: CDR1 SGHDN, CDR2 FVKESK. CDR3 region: CASSSRTAIHTDTQYF. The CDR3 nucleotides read TGTGCCAGCAGCTCGAGGACGGCAATTCACACAGATACGCAGTATTTT.

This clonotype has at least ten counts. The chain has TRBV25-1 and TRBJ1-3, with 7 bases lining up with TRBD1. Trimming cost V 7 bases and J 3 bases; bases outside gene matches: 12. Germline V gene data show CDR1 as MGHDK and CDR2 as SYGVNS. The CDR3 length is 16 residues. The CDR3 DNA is TGTGCCAGCACTCCGTCTCCCGGGACAGATGGAAACACCATATATTTT. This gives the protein CASTPSPGTDGNTIYF.

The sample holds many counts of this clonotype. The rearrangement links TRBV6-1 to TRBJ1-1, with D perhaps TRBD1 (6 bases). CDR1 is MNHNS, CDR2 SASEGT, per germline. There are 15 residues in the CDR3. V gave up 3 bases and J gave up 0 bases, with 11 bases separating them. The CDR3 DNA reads TGTGCCAGCAGTGAGCTCGGGACAATGAACACTGAAGCTTTCTTT. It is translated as CASSELGTMNTEAFF.

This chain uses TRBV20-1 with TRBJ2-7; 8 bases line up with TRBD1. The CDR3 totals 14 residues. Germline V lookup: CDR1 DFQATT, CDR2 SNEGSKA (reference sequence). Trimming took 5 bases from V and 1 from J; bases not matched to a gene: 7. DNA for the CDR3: TGCAGTGCTCTCGGGACAGGTGGATCCTACGAGCAGTACTTC. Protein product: CSALGTGGSYEQYF.

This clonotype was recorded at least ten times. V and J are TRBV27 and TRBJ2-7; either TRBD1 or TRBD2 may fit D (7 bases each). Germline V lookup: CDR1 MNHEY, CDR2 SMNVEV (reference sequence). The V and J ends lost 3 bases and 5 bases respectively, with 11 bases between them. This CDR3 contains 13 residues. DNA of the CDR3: TGTGCCAGCAGTTTGCAGGGGGGGCACGAGCAGTACTTC. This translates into CASSLQGGHEQYF.

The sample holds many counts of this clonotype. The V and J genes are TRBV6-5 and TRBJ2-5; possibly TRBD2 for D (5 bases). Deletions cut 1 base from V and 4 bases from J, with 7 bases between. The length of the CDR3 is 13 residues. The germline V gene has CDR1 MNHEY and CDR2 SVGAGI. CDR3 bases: TGTGCCAGCAGTTACTGGAGCGGAGAGACCCAGTACTTC. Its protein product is CASSYWSGETQYF.

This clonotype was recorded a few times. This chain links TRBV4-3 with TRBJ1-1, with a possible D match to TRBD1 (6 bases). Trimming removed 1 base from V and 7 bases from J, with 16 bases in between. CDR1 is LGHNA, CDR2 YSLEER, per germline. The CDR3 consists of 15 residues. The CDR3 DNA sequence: TGCGCCAGCAGCCAAGTGAGTCAGGGGAGCGATGAAGCTTTCTTT. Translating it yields CASSQVSQGSDEAFF.

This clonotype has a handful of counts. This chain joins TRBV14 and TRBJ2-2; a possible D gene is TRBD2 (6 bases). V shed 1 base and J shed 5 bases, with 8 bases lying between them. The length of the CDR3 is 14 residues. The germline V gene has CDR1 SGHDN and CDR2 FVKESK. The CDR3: CASSQVRETGELFF. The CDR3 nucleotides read TGTGCCAGCAGCCAAGTCCGGGAGACCGGGGAGCTGTTTTTT.

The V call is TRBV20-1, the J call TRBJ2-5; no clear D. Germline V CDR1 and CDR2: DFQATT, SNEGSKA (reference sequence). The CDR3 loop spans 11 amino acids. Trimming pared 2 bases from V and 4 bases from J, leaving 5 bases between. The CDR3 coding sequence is TGCAGTGCTAGAATGTCAGAGACCCAGTACTTC. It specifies CSARMSETQYF.

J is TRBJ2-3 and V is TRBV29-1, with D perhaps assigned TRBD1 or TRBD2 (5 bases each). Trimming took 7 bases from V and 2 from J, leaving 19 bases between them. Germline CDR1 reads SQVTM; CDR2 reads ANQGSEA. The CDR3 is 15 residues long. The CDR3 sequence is CSARGTGTATDTQYF. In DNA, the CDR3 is TGCAGCGCCCGAGGAACCGGGACGGCCACAGATACGCAGTATTTT.

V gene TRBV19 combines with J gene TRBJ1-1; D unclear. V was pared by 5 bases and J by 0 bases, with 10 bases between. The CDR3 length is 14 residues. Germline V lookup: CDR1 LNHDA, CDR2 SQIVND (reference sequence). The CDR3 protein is CASSLQGLNTEAFF. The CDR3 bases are TGTGCCAGTAGTCTCCAAGGTTTGAACACTGAAGCTTTCTTT. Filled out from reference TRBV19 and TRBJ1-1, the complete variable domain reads DGGITQSPKYLFRKEGQNVTLSCEQNLNHDAMYWYRQDPGQGLRLIYYSQIVNDFQKGDIAEGYSVSREKKESFPLTVTSAQKNPTAFYLCASSLQGLNTEAFFGQGTRLTVV.

This CDR3 reads CASSQAPNEKLFF. The CDR3 bases are TGCGCCAGCAGCCAAGCGCCCAATGAAAAACTGTTTTTT. The V and J genes are TRBV4-3 and TRBJ1-4, with D uncertain. Trimming left V 1 base short and J 5 bases short, with 5 bases between. This CDR3 has 13 residues. The germline CDR1 and CDR2 sequences are LGHNA and YSLEER.

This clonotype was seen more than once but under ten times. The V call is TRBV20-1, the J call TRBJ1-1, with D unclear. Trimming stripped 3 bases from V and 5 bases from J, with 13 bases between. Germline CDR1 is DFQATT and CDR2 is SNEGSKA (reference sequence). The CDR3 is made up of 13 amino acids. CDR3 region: CSASKGRATEAFF. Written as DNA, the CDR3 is TGCAGTGCTAGTAAAGGTCGAGCAACTGAAGCTTTCTTT.

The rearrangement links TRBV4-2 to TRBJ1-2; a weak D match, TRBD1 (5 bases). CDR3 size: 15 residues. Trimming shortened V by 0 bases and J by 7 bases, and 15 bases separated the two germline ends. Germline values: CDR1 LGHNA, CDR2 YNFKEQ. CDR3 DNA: TGTGCCAGCAGCCAAGACGAGGGGATGGGGTTTGGCTACACCTTC. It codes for CASSQDEGMGFGYTF.

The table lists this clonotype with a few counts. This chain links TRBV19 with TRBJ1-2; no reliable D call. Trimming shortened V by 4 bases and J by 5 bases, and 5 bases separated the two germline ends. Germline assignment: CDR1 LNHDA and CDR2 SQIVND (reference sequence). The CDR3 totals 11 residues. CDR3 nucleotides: TGTGCCAGTAGTAGCGTGTATGGCTACACCTTC. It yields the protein CASSSVYGYTF.

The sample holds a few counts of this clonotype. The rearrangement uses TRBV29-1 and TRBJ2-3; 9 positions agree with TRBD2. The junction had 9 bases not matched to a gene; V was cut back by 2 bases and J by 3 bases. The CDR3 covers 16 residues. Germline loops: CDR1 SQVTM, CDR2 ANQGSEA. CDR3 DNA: TGCAGCGTTGAAAAGCGGGCTAGCGGGGAAACAGATACGCAGTATTTT. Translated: CSVEKRASGETDTQYF.

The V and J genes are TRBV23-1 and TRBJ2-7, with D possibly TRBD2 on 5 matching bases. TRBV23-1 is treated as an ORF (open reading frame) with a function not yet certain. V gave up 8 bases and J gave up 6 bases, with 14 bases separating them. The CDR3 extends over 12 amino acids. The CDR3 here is CASASGSREQYF. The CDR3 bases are TGCGCCAGCGCGAGCGGCAGCCGCGAGCAGTACTTC.